The 15 T cell receptor beta chains below were found in one sample sequenced in a study of CD8 T cells in ankylosing spondylitis. A single record per CDR3 protein comes from TCRdb applying MiXCR to the 5' RACE reads. The top ten clones hold 13% to 15% of a sample with fewer than 180,000 distinct CDR3 sequences, 40% to 50% of them seen once. Source material: synovial fluid, either unsorted or a sorted T cell fraction (not recorded which). The origin of the receptors is a male donor with ankylosing spondylitis.

This rearrangement joins TRBV20-1 to TRBJ2-5, with a possible D match to TRBD2 (5 bases). The germline V gene has CDR1 DFQATT and CDR2 SNEGSKA (reference sequence). V was clipped by 0 bases and J by 5 bases, with 16 bases between them. This CDR3 is built from 15 residues. The chain's CDR3 is CSARDSAALWETQYF. The CDR3 region has the DNA TGCAGTGCTAGAGATAGCGCGGCTCTCTGGGAGACCCAGTACTTC.

DNA for the CDR3: TGTGCCAGCAGCTTAGGAGGGGGTGGGAAAAACATTCAGTACTTC. Translating gives CASSLGGGGKNIQYF. This chain links TRBV7-8 with TRBJ2-4; perhaps TRBD1 as D (6 bases). V gave up 1 base and J gave up 4 bases, with 11 bases separating them. CDR1 SGHVS and CDR2 FQNEAQ come from the germline V gene. This CDR3 comprises 15 residues. The whole variable domain, remainder taken from reference TRBV7-8 and TRBJ2-4, is GAGVSQSPRYKVAKRGQDVALRCDPISGHVSLFWYQQALGQGPEFLTYFQNEAQLDKSGLPSDRFFAERPEGSVSTLKIQRTQQEDSAVYLCASSLGGGGKNIQYFGAGTRLSVL.

The V call is TRBV29-1, the J call TRBJ2-2; D gene uncertain. The CDR3 runs to 13 residues. Germline V gene data show CDR1 as SQVTM and CDR2 as ANQGSEA. V lost 4 bases and J 2 bases, leaving 8 bases between the germline ends. The CDR3 DNA reads as TGCAGCGTTGCTGCCACAAACACCGGGGAGCTGTTTTTT. Amino acid sequence: CSVAATNTGELFF.

The J gene is TRBJ2-7, the V gene TRBV27; 9 positions agree with TRBD2. V lost 6 bases and J lost 4; bases outside the gene matches: 7. CDR3 size: 14 residues. Germline CDR1 reads MNHEY; CDR2 reads SMNVEV (reference sequence). The CDR3: CASSTGLAPYEQYF. The CDR3 DNA reads TGTGCCAGCAGCACCGGACTAGCGCCGTACGAGCAGTACTTC.

The chain is built from TRBV5-6 and TRBJ2-3; D perhaps matches TRBD2 (6 bases). The ends were cut back, 2 bases at V and 4 bases at J, with 17 bases in the middle. The germline V gene has CDR1 SGHDT and CDR2 YYEEEE. This CDR3 is built from 16 residues. CDR3 amino acids: CASSFVWGRYADTQYF. CDR3 bases: TGTGCCAGCAGCTTCGTCTGGGGGAGGTACGCAGATACGCAGTATTTT.

The V and J genes are TRBV27 and TRBJ2-1, with 8 nucleotides matching TRBD2. Trimming at V came to 2 bases and at J to 6 bases, leaving 9 bases not matched to a gene. From germline, CDR1 is MNHEY and CDR2 SMNVEV (reference sequence). There are 16 residues in the CDR3. The CDR3 nucleotides are TGTGCCAGCAGTTTAATGGTAGTAGCGGGACCCAATGAGCAGTTCTTC. This gives the protein CASSLMVVAGPNEQFF.

The V call is TRBV7-6, the J call TRBJ2-7; 8 bases fit TRBD2. This CDR3 is 15 amino acids long. V lost 5 bases to trimming and J lost 3 bases; unmatched junction nucleotides: 9. Germline lookup yields CDR1 SGHVS and CDR2 FNYEAQ. The CDR3 sequence: CASSLFPGRGYEQYF. In DNA, the CDR3 is TGTGCCAGCAGCCTGTTCCCCGGGAGGGGCTACGAGCAGTACTTC.

The chain joins TRBV28 to TRBJ2-5; 9 nucleotides line up with TRBD2. After removal of 6 bases from V and 5 bases from J, the junction contained 10 bases not matched to a gene. Germline V gene data show CDR1 as MDHEN and CDR2 as SYDVKM. The CDR3 has 15 amino acids. CDR3 in DNA: TGTGCCAGCAGCTGGAATAGCGGGAGAGGGGAGACCCAGTACTTC. Its protein product is CASSWNSGRGETQYF.

The V call is TRBV10-3, the J call TRBJ2-5, with 7 nucleotides matching TRBD2. CDR3 length: 15 amino acids. Germline V lookup: CDR1 ENHRY, CDR2 SYGVKD. V gave up 6 bases and J gave up 1 base; unmatched junction bases: 8. CDR3 DNA: TGTGCCATCAGCGGGGTGGGGGGGACCCAAGAGACCCAGTACTTC. Translation: CAISGVGGTQETQYF.

This clonotype was seen only a few times. The chain couples TRBV6-5 to TRBJ1-2, with a tentative D call TRBD1 (5 bases). CDR1 and CDR2 from the germline V gene are MNHEY and SVGAGI. Trimming cost V 0 bases and J 4 bases, with 9 bases left between them. This CDR3 spans 14 amino acids. CDR3 DNA: TGTGCCAGCAGTTACTCGACGGGGCGCTATGGCTACACCTTC. It yields the protein CASSYSTGRYGYTF.

The chain uses TRBV11-2 and TRBJ1-1, with D maybe TRBD1 (5 bases). V lost 5 bases to trimming and J lost 0 bases, with 16 bases between them. This CDR3 has 16 amino acids. Germline V gene data show CDR1 as SGHAT and CDR2 as FQNNGV. Here the CDR3 DNA reads TGTGCCAGCAGCCCATCCGAGGGGCGGGTGAACACTGAAGCTTTCTTT. Translation gives CASSPSEGRVNTEAFF. The full variable domain, its missing parts supplied by reference TRBV11-2 and TRBJ1-1, is EAGVAQSPRYKIIEKRQSVAFWCNPISGHATLYWYQQILGQGPKLLIQFQNNGVVDDSQLPKDRFSAERLKGVDSTLKIQPAKLEDSAVYLCASSPSEGRVNTEAFFGQGTRLTVV.

This clonotype was observed a handful of times. The V gene is TRBV4-1, the J gene TRBJ2-5; perhaps TRBD1 as D (6 bases). The CDR3 contains 15 residues. The germline gives CDR1 MGHRA, CDR2 YSYEKL. Trimming cost V 4 bases and J 1 base, with 13 bases left between them. CDR3 DNA: TGCGCCAGCAGCCTACGGGACACCCTCCAAGAGACCCAGTACTTC. Translated, it gives CASSLRDTLQETQYF.

The chain has TRBV3-1 and TRBJ2-2, with D possibly TRBD2 on 5 matching bases. Trimming removed 0 bases from V and 5 bases from J, with 16 bases in between. This CDR3 contains 17 residues. The V gene's germline CDR1 is LGHDT and CDR2 YNNKEL (reference sequence). For the CDR3, the DNA is TGTGCCAGCAGCCAAGAGATAGCGCCAGAGGGAACCGGGGAGCTGTTTTTT. Its translation is CASSQEIAPEGTGELFF.

The chain employs TRBV3-1 and TRBJ2-1; TRBD2 matches at 7 bases. V trimming: 0 bases; J trimming: 2 bases; junction bases outside the gene matches: 13. The CDR3 loop spans 19 amino acids. CDR1 LGHDT and CDR2 YNNKEL come from the germline V gene (reference sequence). CDR3 in DNA: TGTGCCAGCAGCCAAGAAGGGGTTCTAGCGGCCATAACCTACAATGAGCAGTTCTTC. Its translation: CASSQEGVLAAITYNEQFF.

V usage is TRBV12-3 or TRBV12-4 and J usage is TRBJ2-2; 7 positions match TRBD2. The CDR3 is 16 amino acids. Losses at the gene ends were 3 bases for V and 6 bases for J; bases not matched to a gene: 10. The CDR3 here is CASSFSSGPIPGELFF. CDR3 bases: TGTGCCAGCAGTTTCTCTAGCGGCCCTATTCCCGGGGAGCTGTTTTTT.